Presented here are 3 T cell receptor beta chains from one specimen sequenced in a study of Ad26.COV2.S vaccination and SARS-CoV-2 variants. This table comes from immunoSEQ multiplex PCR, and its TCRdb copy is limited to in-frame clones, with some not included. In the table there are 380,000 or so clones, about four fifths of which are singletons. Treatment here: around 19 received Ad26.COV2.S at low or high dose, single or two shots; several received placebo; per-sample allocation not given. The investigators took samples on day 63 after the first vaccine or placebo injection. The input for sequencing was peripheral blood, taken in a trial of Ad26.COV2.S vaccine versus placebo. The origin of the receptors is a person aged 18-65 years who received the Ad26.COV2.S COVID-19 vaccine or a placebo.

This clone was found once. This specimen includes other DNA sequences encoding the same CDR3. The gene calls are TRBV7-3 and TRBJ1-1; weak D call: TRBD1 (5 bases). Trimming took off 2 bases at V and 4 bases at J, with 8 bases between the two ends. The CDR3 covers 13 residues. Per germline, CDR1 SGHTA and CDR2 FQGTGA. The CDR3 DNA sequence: TGTGCCAGCAGCTTAGGGCAGGGCACTGAAGCTTTCTTT. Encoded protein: CASSLGQGTEAFF.

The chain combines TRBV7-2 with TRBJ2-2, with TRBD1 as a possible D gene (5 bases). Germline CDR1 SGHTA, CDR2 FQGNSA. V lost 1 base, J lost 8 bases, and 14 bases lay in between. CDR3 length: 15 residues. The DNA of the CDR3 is TGTGCCAGCAGCTTAGATCCCTGGGGCGCGGGGGAGCTGTTTTTT. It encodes CASSLDPWGAGELFF. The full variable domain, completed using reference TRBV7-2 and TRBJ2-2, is GAGVSQSPSNKVTEKGKDVELRCDPISGHTALYWYRQSLGQGLEFLIYFQGNSAPDKSGLPSDRFSAERTGGSVSTLTIQRTQQEDSAVYLCASSLDPWGAGELFFGEGSRLTVL.

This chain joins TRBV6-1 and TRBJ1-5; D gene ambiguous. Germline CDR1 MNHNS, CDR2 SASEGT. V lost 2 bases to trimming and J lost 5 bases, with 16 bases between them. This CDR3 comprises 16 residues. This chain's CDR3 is CASSEIGSPTDQPQHF. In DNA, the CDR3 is TGTGCCAGCAGTGAAATTGGAAGCCCTACAGATCAGCCCCAGCATTTT.